Presented here are 18 T cell receptor beta chains from one specimen sequenced in a study of blood T cell repertoires in COVID-19. Assay: immunoSEQ multiplex PCR; the TCRdb copy retains only in-frame clones and omits some. The sample has around 56,000 clones, over 80% seen once. Material: peripheral blood. The receptor source for this set is a woman in her sixties or seventies with active or convalescent COVID-19.

V gene TRBV7-3 combines with J gene TRBJ2-3; D is unresolved. V lost 6 bases and J 4 bases, leaving 14 bases between the germline ends. This CDR3 has 14 amino acids. Germline-derived CDR1 and CDR2 are SGHTA and FQGTGA. The CDR3 protein is CASSPRGGPDTQYF. In nucleotides, the CDR3 is TGTGCCAGCAGTCCCCGAGGCGGCCCAGATACGCAGTATTTT. The entire variable domain, with the rest obtained from reference TRBV7-3 and TRBJ2-3, is as follows: GAGVSQTPSNKVTEKGKYVELRCDPISGHTALYWYRQSLGQGPEFLIYFQGTGAADDSGLPNDRFFAVRPEGSVSTLKIQRTERGDSAVYLCASSPRGGPDTQYFGPGTRLTVL.

The CDR3 sequence: CASSQRGGNEQFF. In DNA, the CDR3 is TGTGCCAGCAGCCAACGGGGGGGCAATGAGCAGTTCTTC. J is TRBJ2-1 and V is TRBV3-1 (or the pseudogene TRBV3-2); 8 bases match TRBD2. This CDR3 region has 13 residues. CDR1 and CDR2 from the germline V gene are LGHDT and YNNKEL (reference sequence). V trimming: 2 bases; J trimming: 6 bases; junction bases outside the gene matches: 0.

The chain joins TRBV28 to TRBJ1-2; D call uncertain. The CDR3 sequence is 14 residues long. The ends were cut back, 2 bases at V and 4 bases at J, with 11 bases in the middle. Germline V gene sequence: CDR1 MDHEN, CDR2 SYDVKM. CDR3 nucleotides: TGTGCCAGCAGTTTACCACTTACCCCCTATGGCTACACCTTC. It is translated as CASSLPLTPYGYTF.

V is TRBV30 and J is TRBJ1-2, with D maybe TRBD1 (5 bases). The CDR3 spans 10 residues. Trimming left V 7 bases short and J 8 bases short, with 11 bases between. Germline lookup yields CDR1 GTSNPN and CDR2 SVGIG (reference sequence). The CDR3 loop reads CALEGSGYTF. CDR3 DNA sequence: TGTGCCTTGGAGGGGAGCGGCTACACCTTC.

This clone appeared once. The chain links TRBV19 to TRBJ1-2; D is uncertain. V was cut by 7 bases and J by 0 bases, with 9 bases left in between. Per the germline V gene, CDR1 is LNHDA and CDR2 is SQIVND (reference sequence). The length of the CDR3 is 13 residues. CDR3 loop: CASNREPNYGYTF. CDR3 nucleotides: TGTGCCAGTAATCGGGAGCCTAACTATGGCTACACCTTC.

The gene calls are TRBV5-1 and TRBJ2-3; D is unclear. V gave up 2 bases and J gave up 4 bases, with 5 bases separating them. There are 12 residues in the CDR3. Per the germline V gene, CDR1 is SGHRS and CDR2 is YFSETQ. CDR3 loop: CASSFIPDTQYF. The DNA of the CDR3 is TGCGCCAGCAGCTTTATCCCAGATACGCAGTATTTT.

The CDR3 DNA reads as TGTGCCAGCAGTTTGAGGGAGAACACTGAAGCTTTCTTT. This codes for CASSLRENTEAFF. This chain uses TRBV28 with TRBJ1-1, with D uncertain. The CDR3 totals 13 residues. V shed 3 bases and J shed 1 base, with 6 bases lying between them. The V gene's germline CDR1 is MDHEN and CDR2 SYDVKM.

The J gene is TRBJ1-4, the V gene TRBV6-1; D is undetermined. The CDR3 contains 14 residues. Trimming stripped 5 bases from V and 0 bases from J, with 7 bases between. The germline gives CDR1 MNHNS, CDR2 SASEGT. CDR3 nucleotide sequence: TGTGCCAGCAGTTTCCAAACAACTAATGAAAAACTGTTTTTT. Translating gives CASSFQTTNEKLFF.

This clone appeared once. The V and J genes are TRBV11-3 and TRBJ2-3; 12 positions agree with TRBD2. The germline V gene encodes CDR1 SGHNT and CDR2 YENEEA. Unmatched junction bases numbered 3, after V lost 3 bases and J lost 11 bases. The CDR3 loop spans 13 amino acids. DNA of the CDR3: TGTGCCAGCAGCTTTGGACTAGCGGGATTGCAGTATTTT. It yields the protein CASSFGLAGLQYF. The complete variable domain, with remaining parts taken from reference TRBV11-3 and TRBJ2-3, reads EAGVVQSPRYKIIEKKQPVAFWCNPISGHNTLYWYLQNLGQGPELLIRYENEEAVDDSQLPKDRFSAERLKGVDSTLKIQPAELGDSAVYLCASSFGLAGLQYFGPGTRLTVL.

The chain couples TRBV10-1 to TRBJ2-3; 10 bases match TRBD2. V dropped 2 bases and J dropped 1; count of bases not matched to a gene: 3. The CDR3 sequence is 16 residues long. Germline V gene sequence: CDR1 WNHNN, CDR2 SYGVQD (reference sequence). The CDR3 region is CASSEALAGGTDTQYF. Written as DNA, the CDR3 is TGCGCCAGCAGTGAGGCTCTAGCGGGGGGCACAGATACGCAGTATTTT.

This clone has a handful of counts. The V call is TRBV27, the J call TRBJ1-2; D remains ambiguous. Germline assignment: CDR1 MNHEY and CDR2 SMNVEV (reference sequence). CDR3 length equals 13 residues. Trimming took off 5 bases at V and 3 bases at J, with 10 bases between the two ends. In nucleotides, the CDR3 is TGTGCCAGCAGTACATTTCCACACTATGGCTACACCTTC. Its protein product is CASSTFPHYGYTF.

V usage is TRBV7-9 and J usage is TRBJ1-2; 8 positions match TRBD1. V was clipped by 3 bases and J by 8 bases; unmatched bases: 8. Per the germline V gene, CDR1 is SEHNR and CDR2 is FQNEAQ (reference sequence). The CDR3 length is 14 residues. CDR3: CASSFGQGGGGYTF. The CDR3 nucleotides are TGTGCCAGCAGCTTCGGACAGGGCGGAGGGGGCTACACCTTC.

J is TRBJ1-4 and V is TRBV7-6, with 8 bases fitting TRBD1. V shed 2 bases and J 6 bases; nucleotides not matched to a gene: 2. The length of the CDR3 is 14 residues. CDR1 SGHVS and CDR2 FNYEAQ come from the germline V gene. The CDR3 region has the DNA TGTGCCAGCAGCTTAACGGGACAGGATGAAAAACTGTTTTTT. Translation: CASSLTGQDEKLFF.

The chain links TRBV23-1 to TRBJ2-1, with TRBD1 matching 11 bases. TRBV23-1 is filed as an ORF, its function uncertain. Losses at the gene ends were 2 bases for V and 6 bases for J; bases not matched to a gene: 9. The CDR3 covers 17 residues. The CDR3 DNA reads as TGCGCCAGCAGTCAAGCTTGGTCGGACAGGGGGCGCAATGAGCAGTTCTTC. Its translation: CASSQAWSDRGRNEQFF.

The rearrangement links TRBV30 to TRBJ2-7; possible D gene TRBD1, 6 bases. CDR1 is GTSNPN and CDR2 is SVGIG in the germline V gene (reference sequence). Trimming stripped 3 bases from V and 4 bases from J, with 28 bases between. The CDR3 is made up of 18 amino acids. The CDR3 spells CAWRLPRDLGQLGYEQYF. CDR3 DNA sequence: TGTGCCTGGAGACTCCCCCGGGACCTAGGACAGTTGGGTTACGAGCAGTACTTC. The whole variable domain, filled in from reference TRBV30 and TRBJ2-7, reads SQTIHQWPATLVQPVGSPLSLECTVEGTSNPNLYWYRQAAGRGLQLLFYSVGIGQISSEVPQNLSASRPQDRQFILSSKKLLLSDSGFYLCAWRLPRDLGQLGYEQYFGPGTRLTVT.

V is TRBV29-1 and J is TRBJ1-1; TRBD1 matches 11 bases. V lost 7 bases and J lost 10; bases outside the gene matches: 8. In germline, CDR1 is SQVTM, CDR2 ANQGSEA. The CDR3 extends over 12 amino acids. The CDR3 sequence: CSARTGGEVAFF. The CDR3 region has the DNA TGCAGCGCCCGGACAGGGGGCGAGGTAGCTTTCTTT.

V is TRBV7-9 and J is TRBJ2-3, with 7 bases matching TRBD1. CDR3 length equals 12 residues. The germline V gene has CDR1 SEHNR and CDR2 FQNEAQ (reference sequence). V trimming: 6 bases; J trimming: 11 bases; junction bases outside the gene matches: 8. CDR3 DNA: TGTGCCAGCAGTCCCGGGACAGAGAAGCAGTATTTT. Residues: CASSPGTEKQYF.

This rearrangement joins TRBV19 to TRBJ2-3, with D unresolved. The CDR3 totals 15 residues. V lost 0 bases and J lost 4, with 11 bases in between. In germline, CDR1 is LNHDA, CDR2 SQIVND (reference sequence). The CDR3 is CASSIDRRLPDTQYF. The CDR3 DNA sequence: TGTGCCAGTAGTATAGACCGGAGACTTCCAGATACGCAGTATTTT. Drawing the rest from reference TRBV19 and TRBJ2-3, the complete variable domain is DGGITQSPKYLFRKEGQNVTLSCEQNLNHDAMYWYRQDPGQGLRLIYYSQIVNDFQKGDIAEGYSVSREKKESFPLTVTSAQKNPTAFYLCASSIDRRLPDTQYFGPGTRLTVL.